This TCR beta chain was recovered during a study of T cell clonality in common variable immunodeficiency. Overall study results and limits: Common variable immunodeficiency TCR beta sequences reportedly had fewer deletions and N-nucleotide insertions.

Diagnosis required reduced IgG, IgA and/or IgM with specific antibody deficiency. This clone has a count of ten or more. The antigen is not known. The read falls 3 residues short of the CDR3 end, and the missing part is taken from the germline J gene. There are 16 residues in the CDR3. The ends were cut back, 3 bases at V and 7 bases at J, with 22 bases in the middle. Germline V gene lookup returns CDR1 GTSNPN and CDR2 SVGIG (reference sequence). This table comes from immunoSEQ multiplex PCR, and its TCRdb copy is limited to in-frame clones, with some not included. This repertoire holds fewer than 25,000 clones, and none appear only once.

The source material was peripheral blood mononuclear cells. The V gene is TRBV30, the J gene TRBJ1-5; TRBD1 might be the D (5 bases). The sequence came from a human donor with common variable immunodeficiency. CDR3 DNA (partial): TGTGCCTGGAGCCCGACGAGCCGGGGCGCGGGGCAGCCC. Its translation: CAWSPTSRGAGQP. The whole CDR3 protein is CAWSPTSRGAGQPQHF.